The subject of this entry is one TCR beta chain. Data came from immunoSEQ multiplex PCR; TCRdb stores just in-frame clones and leaves some out. The profile shows some 420,000 clones, around nine tenths of them singletons. As for treatment: some 20 received Ad26.COV2.S at low or high dose, single or two shots; roughly five received placebo; per-sample allocation not given. Collection of samples fell on day 63 after the first vaccine or placebo injection. Trimming cost V 1 base and J 3 bases, with 15 bases left between them. The CDR3 sequence is 17 residues long. The germline V gene encodes CDR1 SEHNR and CDR2 FQNEAQ (reference sequence). The sample comes from a study of Ad26.COV2.S vaccination and SARS-CoV-2 variants. Whole-study context: Donor got 5x10^10 or 1x10^11 viral particles of Ad26.COV2.S.

This material consisted of peripheral blood, taken in a trial of Ad26.COV2.S vaccine versus placebo. V usage is TRBV7-9 and J usage is TRBJ2-2; D is unclear. The sequence derives from a person between 18 and 65 years old who received the Ad26.COV2.S COVID-19 vaccine or a placebo. The CDR3 bases are TGTGCCAGCAGCTTAGTCAACCAACTGAAGGACACCGGGGAGCTGTTTTTT. The encoded protein is CASSLVNQLKDTGELFF.